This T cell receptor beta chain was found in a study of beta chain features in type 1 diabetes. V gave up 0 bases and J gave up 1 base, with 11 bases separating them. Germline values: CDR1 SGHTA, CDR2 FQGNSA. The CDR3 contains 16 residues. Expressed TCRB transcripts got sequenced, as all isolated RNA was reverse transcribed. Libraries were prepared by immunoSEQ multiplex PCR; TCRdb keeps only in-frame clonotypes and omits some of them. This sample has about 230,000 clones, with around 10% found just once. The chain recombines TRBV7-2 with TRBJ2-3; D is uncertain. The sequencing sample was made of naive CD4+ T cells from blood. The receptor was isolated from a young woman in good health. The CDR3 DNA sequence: TGTGCCAGCAGCTTAGCGACGGGTGTGGGCACAGATACGCAGTATTTT. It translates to CASSLATGVGTDTQYF.